The subject of this entry is one T cell receptor (beta chain). The CDR3 consists of 11 residues. The germline V gene encodes CDR1 MGHDK and CDR2 SYGVNS. Trimming took off 6 bases at V and 2 bases at J, with 5 bases between the two ends. These data originate in a study of PD-1 blockade in classical Hodgkin lymphoma. Repertoires were generated with immunoSEQ multiplex PCR, while TCRdb's copy carries only in-frame clones and drops some. The table has about 85,000 clones, about 93% seen once. Autologous stem cell transplantation was followed by relapse in every patient, and brentuximab vedotin exposure varied.

This chain connects TRBV25-1 to TRBJ2-7; D is unresolved. The sample was peripheral blood mononuclear cells (PBMCs), taken before the second cycle of nivolumab. The sequence came from a human donor with classical Hodgkin lymphoma. DNA of the CDR3: TGTGCCAGCAGCCTGACCTACGAGCAGTACTTC. Translation: CASSLTYEQYF.